These 19 T cell receptor beta chains share one sample of origin, sequenced in a study of tumor-infiltrating lymphocytes in primary liver carcinoma (TCRdb year 2017). Data came from an Illumina HiSeq 2500. Using a constant-region primer and ProtoScript II reverse transcriptase, TCRbeta-specific cDNA was reverse-transcribed from around 520 ng total RNA. The TCRbeta libraries were prepared through three rounds of nested multiplex PCR following a slightly modified ARM-PCR procedure. Each of the first two PCR rounds ran for around 9 cycles and used multiplex TRBV1-TRBV30 forward primers together with a Cbeta reverse primer. TCRdb reprocessing: public reads trimmed at Q25 with fastp, clones called with MiXCR, in-frame beta chains kept. Records with the same CDR3 protein are collapsed into one entry carrying the most frequent genes and DNA. Here the sample has about 54,000 distinct CDR3 sequences; around 79% occur a single time. Around 25% of the sample goes to the ten largest clones.

Total RNA and DNA were co-extracted without cell sorting from around 20-30 mg of bulk tissue using the AllPrep DNA/RNA mini kit. The sample comprised liver tumor tissue from sampling region 2. The intended sense of this specimen's cell subset or site label: tumor region T2, inferior pole. All receptors derive from a man aged 40-49 years with primary liver carcinoma and hepatitis B virus infection.

This clonotype was counted ten times or more. The chain joins TRBV12-3 or TRBV12-4 to TRBJ1-2, with D maybe TRBD1 (6 bases). The CDR3 loop spans 14 amino acids. Deletions cut 5 bases from V and 7 bases from J, with 17 bases between. The CDR3 nucleotides read TGTGCCAGCAGTACCACAAGGGGGGCGCTTGGCTACACCTTC. Translating it yields CASSTTRGALGYTF.

As concerns this clonotype: A read error may be the cause here, since a much bigger clone is one base away. The V gene is TRBV7-2, the J gene TRBJ2-7; maybe TRBD2 (6 bases). CDR3 length equals 14 residues. The germline gives CDR1 SGHTA, CDR2 FQGNSA. Trimming left V 7 bases short and J 2 bases short, with 15 bases between. The CDR3 DNA reads TGTGCCAGCACGGTAGCGGAAACTGCCTACGAGCAGTACTTC. This gives the protein CASTVAETAYEQYF.

Of note for this clonotype: A read error may explain this, as a much larger clone is one base away. The V gene is TRBV28, the J gene TRBJ2-2, with D possibly matching TRBD2 (7 bases). The V gene's germline CDR1 is MDHEN and CDR2 SYDVKM. Trimming removed 8 bases at V and 6 bases at J, with 16 bases between. The CDR3 runs to 14 residues. CDR3 protein: CASPGGQGAGELFF. Written as DNA, the CDR3 is TGTGCCAGCCCCGGGGGGCAGGGAGCCGGGGAGCTGTTTTTT.

A note on this clonotype: One end of the junction fails to match germline, which may point to a read error. The rearrangement links TRBV11-2 to TRBJ2-1, with D perhaps assigned TRBD1 or TRBD2 (5 bases each). Germline V gene lookup returns CDR1 SGHAT and CDR2 FQNNGV. CDR3 length equals 13 residues. The CDR3 DNA reads TGTGTCAGCAGCGAGTCCTCAACGGGGCAGCGGTTCTTC. Translated, it gives CVSSESSTGQRFF.

The table lists this clonotype with a few counts. A much larger clone sits a single nucleotide away, making a read error possible. The gene calls are TRBV25-1 and TRBJ2-2; 9 bases are shared with TRBD1. This CDR3 spans 16 amino acids. CDR1 is MGHDK and CDR2 is SYGVNS in the germline V gene. The CDR3 nucleotides are TGTGCCAGCAGTGAATGGACAGGGGAGCTCACCGGGGATCTGTTTTTT. This sequence encodes CASSEWTGELTGDLFF. The variable domain in full, completed from reference TRBV25-1 and TRBJ2-2, reads EADIYQTPRYLVIGTGKKITLECSQTMGHDKMYWYQQDPGMELHLIHYSYGVNSTEKGDLSSESTVSRIRTEHFPLTLESARPSHTSQYLCASSEWTGELTGDLFFGEGSRLTVL.

This clonotype is termed medium-sized (0.01 to 0.1%). J is TRBJ1-5 and V is TRBV11-2; the D is unclear. CDR1 SGHAT and CDR2 FQNNGV come from the germline V gene. The CDR3 sequence is 13 residues long. The V end was cut by 1 base, the J end by 4 bases, with 5 bases between. The CDR3 is CASSLGLNQPQHF. DNA for the CDR3: TGTGCCAGCAGCTTAGGGTTAAATCAGCCCCAGCATTTT.

By frequency in the sample, this clonotype is medium-sized (0.01 to 0.1%). This rearrangement joins TRBV11-2 to TRBJ2-1; possible D gene TRBD1, 6 bases. Germline V gives CDR1 SGHAT, CDR2 FQNNGV. CDR3 length equals 12 residues. V was trimmed by 5 bases and J by 6 bases, leaving 8 bases between them. The CDR3 is CASSPQGNEQFF. The DNA for the CDR3 is TGTGCCAGCAGCCCACAGGGCAATGAGCAGTTCTTC.

About this clonotype: The junction departs from the called germline gene at one end, perhaps through a read error. The J gene is TRBJ2-6, the V gene TRBV12-3 or TRBV12-4; tentatively, D is TRBD1 (5 bases). The CDR3 extends over 16 amino acids. The CDR3 nucleotides read TGTACCAGCAGTCCAGACAGTTTCTCTGGGGCCAGCGTCCTGACTTTC. The encoded protein is CTSSPDSFSGASVLTF.

Of note for this clonotype: This may be a read error: a much more frequent sequence differs by one nucleotide. V usage is TRBV7-9 and J usage is TRBJ1-4, with D possibly matching TRBD1 (6 bases). The CDR3 loop spans 15 amino acids. Germline CDR1 reads SEHNR; CDR2 reads FQNEAQ (reference sequence). The chain's CDR3 is CASSGTTGLNEKLVF. DNA for the CDR3: TGTGCCAGCAGCGGAACGACAGGCCTAAATGAAAAACTGGTTTTT.

The chain carries TRBV4-2 and TRBJ2-1; D remains ambiguous. The CDR3 sequence is 14 residues long. Germline CDR1 LGHNA, CDR2 YNFKEQ. In nucleotides, the CDR3 is TGTGTCAGTAGCCAAGGTATTGCGATGGGTGAGCAGTTCTTC. This codes for CVSSQGIAMGEQFF.

The genes are TRBV6-2 or TRBV6-3 and TRBJ1-2; no clear D. Trimming took 0 bases from V and 10 from J, leaving 12 bases between them. CDR1 and CDR2 from the germline V gene are MNHEY and SVGEGT. This CDR3 comprises 13 residues. The CDR3 loop is CASSYSLRVDYTF. The CDR3 DNA is TGTGCCAGCAGTTACTCTCTACGGGTAGACTACACCTTC.

This clonotype was observed at least ten times. The chain has TRBV5-5 and TRBJ2-7; possibly TRBD2 for D (5 bases). CDR1 and CDR2 (germline): SGHKS, YYEKEE (reference sequence). V gave up 4 bases and J gave up 4 bases, with 18 bases separating them. The CDR3 is 15 amino acids. The CDR3: CASSLPGTREYEQYF. In DNA form, the CDR3 reads TGTGCCAGCAGCCTACCGGGCACGAGGGAGTACGAGCAGTACTTC.

In regard to this clonotype: A read error may produce the germline difference seen at one junction end. The chain employs TRBV6-2 or TRBV6-3 and TRBJ2-1; D is uncertain. This CDR3 has 13 amino acids. The V gene's germline CDR1 is MNHEY and CDR2 SVGEGT. The CDR3 reads CASSCERYNELFF. In DNA, the CDR3 is TGTGCCAGCAGTTGTGAGCGTTACAATGAGCTGTTCTTC.

The V and J genes are TRBV28 and TRBJ2-7; D is unresolved. CDR3 length: 13 amino acids. Trimming cost V 10 bases and J 3 bases, with 16 bases left between them. CDR1 MDHEN and CDR2 SYDVKM come from the germline V gene. The DNA of the CDR3 is TGTGCCATCTCCAGCCGATTCGTCTACGAGCAGTACTTC. Its translation is CAISSRFVYEQYF.

The genes are TRBV6-2 or TRBV6-3 and TRBJ2-1; D is perhaps TRBD2 (6 bases). This CDR3 is 14 amino acids long. CDR1 and CDR2 (germline): MNHEY, SVGEGT. The DNA for the CDR3 is TGTGTTAGCAGTTACGAGGCGGGGTACAATGAGCAGTTCTTC. Translating gives CVSSYEAGYNEQFF.

The chain recombines TRBV4-1 with TRBJ2-7; 7 positions agree with TRBD2. V was pared by 7 bases and J by 0 bases, with 15 bases of the junction left unmatched. This CDR3 has 17 residues. From germline, CDR1 is MGHRA and CDR2 YSYEKL. The CDR3 spells CASNLVQGAGNSYEQYF. DNA for the CDR3: TGCGCCAGCAACCTCGTTCAAGGAGCGGGAAACTCCTACGAGCAGTACTTC.

This clonotype has a handful of counts. The chain has TRBV7-9 and TRBJ2-3, with a weak D call TRBD2 (5 bases). The CDR3 length is 16 residues. Germline V lookup: CDR1 SEHNR, CDR2 FQNEAQ (reference sequence). Trimming cost V 0 bases and J 5 bases, with 15 bases left between them. The CDR3 DNA reads TGTGCCAGCAGCTTAGCCGGCCTCGGTCGGGGAGATACGCAGTATTTT. It codes for CASSLAGLGRGDTQYF.

Only one count was recorded for this clonotype. The junction does not match germline at one end; this may be a read error. For the CDR3, the DNA is TGTGCCAACAGCCCGGGACCAGCGGGAGAAGTTGACAATGAGCAGTTCTTC. Its translation: CANSPGPAGEVDNEQFF. The chain uses TRBV11-1 and TRBJ2-1; 8 bases line up with TRBD2. The CDR3 length is 17 residues. The germline V gene has CDR1 SGHAT and CDR2 FQDESV (reference sequence).

By frequency in the sample, this clonotype is large. The rearrangement links TRBV11-2 to TRBJ2-2; D is perhaps TRBD1 (5 bases). V was clipped by 1 base and J by 5 bases, with 17 bases between them. The CDR3 has 17 residues. The germline gives CDR1 SGHAT, CDR2 FQNNGV. The CDR3 loop reads CASSLVRTYPGTGELFF. CDR3 sequence (DNA): TGTGCCAGCAGCTTAGTTCGGACGTACCCAGGGACCGGGGAGCTGTTTTTT.